A single sample is the source of the 17 T cell receptor beta chains below, sequenced in a study of CXCR3-negative and CXCR3-positive naive CD8 T cells. General study points: TRB CDR3 hydrophobicity was greater in CXCR3-positive naive cells than in CXCR3-negative naive cells.

UMI labels and 5' RACE were used to prepare the TRB cDNA libraries. Following a re-call of the 5' RACE reads, TCRdb has one entry per CDR3 protein and lacks DNA. Its table lists about 150,000 distinct CDR3 sequences. These receptors lack a known antigen. Sequencing was performed on naive CXCR3+ CD8+ T cells from blood. Subset reported: CD45RO-CCR7+CD27+CD95- naive CD8+ T cells expressing CXCR3 (TNR3+). These receptor sequences come from a human donor in good health. Some clones in this sample may be carry-over from other donors' samples.

This CDR3 is CASSLVESPDPGELFF. This chain joins TRBV13 and TRBJ2-2; without DNA, the TCRdb call of TRBD1 cannot be checked. This CDR3 has 16 residues. Germline CDR1 and CDR2: PRHDT and FYEKMQ (reference sequence).

The chain carries TRBV28 and TRBJ2-3; without DNA, the TCRdb call of TRBD1 cannot be checked. The CDR3 runs to 16 residues. Germline-derived CDR1 and CDR2 are MDHEN and SYDVKM. The CDR3 sequence: CASRSGHSTSTDTQYF. The full variable domain, completed using reference TRBV28 and TRBJ2-3, is DVKVTQSSRYLVKRTGEKVFLECVQDMDHENMFWYRQDPGLGLRLIYFSYDVKMKEKGDIPEGYSVSREKKERFSLILESASTNQTSMYLCASRSGHSTSTDTQYFGPGTRLTVL.

The gene calls are TRBV5-1 and TRBJ2-7. The CDR3 loop spans 13 amino acids. CDR1 is SGHRS, CDR2 YFSETQ, per germline. CDR3 in amino acids: CASSLGLMDEQYF. Together with reference TRBV5-1 and TRBJ2-7, the CDR3 gives the full variable domain: KAGVTQTPRYLIKTRGQQVTLSCSPISGHRSVSWYQQTPGQGLQFLFEYFSETQRNKGNFPGRFSGRQFSNSRSEMNVSTLELGDSALYLCASSLGLMDEQYFGPGTRLTVT.

V usage is TRBV3-1 and J usage is TRBJ2-3; TCRdb gives TRBD1 as the D gene, but with no DNA this cannot be confirmed. This CDR3 is built from 16 residues. Germline values: CDR1 LGHDT, CDR2 YNNKEL (reference sequence). This chain's CDR3 is CASSQVPQGSTDTQYF.

This chain connects TRBV29-1 to TRBJ2-5; TCRdb indicates TRBD2, and absent DNA this call remains unverified. The CDR3 contains 12 residues. Germline V gene lookup returns CDR1 SQVTM and CDR2 ANQGSEA. CDR3 loop: CSVNAAGETQYF.

The chain recombines TRBV6-5 with TRBJ1-2. The CDR3 totals 14 residues. The germline V gene encodes CDR1 MNHEY and CDR2 SVGAGI. CDR3: CASSSFGGGYGYTF.

This sequence joins TRBV16 and TRBJ1-5; TCRdb proposes TRBD1, but this gene call is untestable without DNA. The CDR3 totals 15 residues. Germline V lookup: CDR1 KGHSY, CDR2 FQNENV. CDR3 protein: CASSPDYRGRQPQHF.

The rearrangement links TRBV28 to TRBJ1-5; TCRdb picks TRBD1, but there is no DNA to check that call. Germline CDR1 reads MDHEN; CDR2 reads SYDVKM. The CDR3 has 14 amino acids. CDR3 amino acids: CASRLTGGNQPQHF.

The chain employs TRBV21-1 and TRBJ2-4; TCRdb indicates TRBD1, and absent DNA this call remains unverified. TRBV21-1 is an annotated pseudogene. This CDR3 comprises 16 residues. The CDR3 protein is CASSSRDSKTKNIQYF.

This chain joins TRBV5-1 and TRBJ2-5; the TCRdb D gene call, TRBD1, has no DNA to confirm it. There are 14 residues in the CDR3. The V gene's germline CDR1 is SGHRS and CDR2 YFSETQ. The CDR3 loop is CASSLDRGLETQYF.

The chain links TRBV7-6 to TRBJ2-7; the D call from TCRdb, TRBD1, cannot be confirmed without DNA. Germline CDR1 reads SGHVS; CDR2 reads FNYEAQ. The CDR3 length is 15 residues. This CDR3 is CASSTPGQNSYEQYF.

The gene calls are TRBV27 and TRBJ2-3; TCRdb picks TRBD2, but there is no DNA to check that call. Germline V lookup: CDR1 MNHEY, CDR2 SMNVEV (reference sequence). The CDR3 covers 18 residues. The CDR3 is CASSLFGLAGGPGDTQYF.

This rearrangement joins TRBV5-1 to TRBJ2-7. The CDR3 is made up of 13 amino acids. Germline V CDR1 and CDR2: SGHRS, YFSETQ. The CDR3 reads CASSFDSYYEQYF. Full variable domain (remainder filled in from reference TRBV5-1 and TRBJ2-7): KAGVTQTPRYLIKTRGQQVTLSCSPISGHRSVSWYQQTPGQGLQFLFEYFSETQRNKGNFPGRFSGRQFSNSRSEMNVSTLELGDSALYLCASSFDSYYEQYFGPGTRLTVT.

The chain is built from TRBV7-3 and TRBJ1-1; TCRdb designates TRBD1, a call that cannot be tested without DNA. The CDR3 is 13 residues long. CDR1 is SGHTA and CDR2 is FQGTGA in the germline V gene. The CDR3 reads CASSLTPGTEAFF.

The rearrangement joins TRBV6-5 to TRBJ2-3; the D gene TCRdb calls, TRBD1, cannot be checked with no DNA. Germline-derived CDR1 and CDR2 are MNHEY and SVGAGI. The length of the CDR3 is 16 residues. The chain's CDR3 is CASRGDRDTYTDTQYF.

V and J are TRBV12-3 or TRBV12-4 and TRBJ2-7; TCRdb reports TRBD2, a call that lacks DNA to check it against. This CDR3 spans 14 amino acids. Here the CDR3 reads CASSFAGPAYEQYF.

The J gene is TRBJ2-1, the V gene TRBV7-8; absent DNA, TCRdb's TRBD2 call cannot be checked. The CDR3 has 17 amino acids. Per germline, CDR1 SGHVS and CDR2 FQNEAQ. The CDR3 protein is CASSIPRAGLPYNEQFF.